These 20 T cell receptor beta chains were all obtained from the same sample, sequenced in a study of blood T cells in healthy people across ages. Next came a second PCR, run for roughly 6 to 11 cycles, which used a sample-barcoded 5' primer along with a J-beta primer mix. TCRdb independently ran MiXCR on the 5' RACE reads; one entry per CDR3 protein. Here the sample spans some 1.1 million distinct CDR3 sequences, about two fifths being singletons. Source material: blood. The receptors stem from a man aged 18-30 years in good health.

At least ten counts were recorded for this clonotype. This CDR3 reads CASSPFAGGALADTQYF. The DNA of the CDR3 is TGCGCCAGCAGCCCCTTTGCTGGGGGCGCTTTGGCAGATACGCAGTATTTT. The rearrangement links TRBV5-1 to TRBJ2-3; perhaps TRBD1 as D (6 bases). V was shortened by 4 bases and J by 4 bases, with 22 bases between the two germline ends. The CDR3 has 17 residues. Per germline, CDR1 SGHRS and CDR2 YFSETQ.

This clonotype was detected a few times. The chain joins TRBV4-3 to TRBJ2-1; the D gene could be TRBD1 or TRBD2 (6 bases each). The CDR3 extends over 15 amino acids. Germline V lookup: CDR1 LGHNA, CDR2 YSLEER. Trimming cost V 9 bases and J 5 bases, with 20 bases left between them. For the CDR3, the DNA is TGCGCCAGTGGGCGGCACCCAGGGGAGGACAATGAGCAGTTCTTC. It encodes CASGRHPGEDNEQFF.

This clonotype was detected a few times. The chain recombines TRBV3-1 with TRBJ2-5; D gene uncertain. Germline V gene sequence: CDR1 LGHDT, CDR2 YNNKEL (reference sequence). The V gene lost 0 bases and the J gene lost 11 bases, with 13 bases spanning the gap. The CDR3 covers 13 residues. CDR3 in amino acids: CASSQDRVNEQYF. CDR3 nucleotide sequence: TGTGCCAGCAGCCAAGATCGGGTTAATGAGCAGTACTTC.

The rearrangement uses TRBV7-9 and TRBJ2-3, with 8 nucleotides matching TRBD2. This CDR3 has 17 amino acids. Germline V lookup: CDR1 SEHNR, CDR2 FQNEAQ (reference sequence). After removal of 2 bases from V and 4 bases from J, the junction contained 11 bases not matched to a gene. The CDR3 coding sequence is TGTGCCAGCAGCTTACTTGGGACTAGATCGACCCCAGATACGCAGTATTTT. Its translation: CASSLLGTRSTPDTQYF.

This clonotype was recorded a few times. V usage is TRBV2 and J usage is TRBJ1-2; D remains unclear. This CDR3 has 11 residues. V gave up 10 bases and J gave up 4 bases, with 10 bases separating them. The germline V gene has CDR1 SNHLY and CDR2 FYNNEI. For the CDR3, the DNA is TGTGCCATCACACTTTCCTATGGCTACACCTTC. Translating it yields CAITLSYGYTF.

V and J are TRBV9 and TRBJ1-1, with D possibly matching TRBD1 (5 bases). Germline CDR1 is SGDLS and CDR2 is YYNGEE. The CDR3 covers 15 residues. V was shortened by 3 bases and J by 1 base, with 13 bases between the two germline ends. This CDR3 is CASSAIGATNTEAFF. CDR3 bases: TGTGCCAGCAGCGCAATCGGGGCTACGAACACTGAAGCTTTCTTT.

The chain carries TRBV7-9 and TRBJ2-2; 7 bases match TRBD1. CDR1 and CDR2 (germline): SEHNR, FQNEAQ (reference sequence). The CDR3 extends over 15 amino acids. The junction had 4 bases not matched to a gene; V was cut back by 5 bases and J by 1 base. CDR3 loop: CASSPTGMNTGELFF. The CDR3 DNA is TGTGCCAGCAGCCCGACAGGGATGAACACCGGGGAGCTGTTTTTT.

The sample holds many counts of this clonotype. The gene calls are TRBV9 and TRBJ2-1; 9 positions agree with TRBD1. Germline lookup yields CDR1 SGDLS and CDR2 YYNGEE. The CDR3 is 17 amino acids. V gave up 4 bases and J gave up 7 bases; unmatched junction bases: 15. The CDR3 loop is CASSSSVRDRASNEQFF. The DNA of the CDR3 is TGTGCCAGCAGCTCTAGTGTCAGGGACAGGGCTAGTAATGAGCAGTTCTTC.

This chain links TRBV6-6 with TRBJ2-3; 10 bases match TRBD1. V lost 2 bases to trimming and J lost 2 bases; unmatched junction nucleotides: 4. CDR1 is MNHNY, CDR2 SVGAGI, per germline (reference sequence). The CDR3 extends over 16 amino acids. In nucleotides, the CDR3 is TGTGCCAGCAGTTACACGGGACAGGGGACCACAGATACGCAGTATTTT. It specifies CASSYTGQGTTDTQYF.

This clonotype was detected a few times. The chain joins TRBV5-1 to TRBJ2-4; D ambiguous. Trimming shortened V by 0 bases and J by 3 bases, and 7 bases separated the two germline ends. The CDR3 spans 14 residues. Germline CDR1 is SGHRS and CDR2 is YFSETQ. The CDR3 reads CASSLVGNKNIQYF. The CDR3 DNA sequence: TGCGCCAGCAGCTTGGTAGGGAACAAAAACATTCAGTACTTC.

The gene calls are TRBV7-2 and TRBJ2-1, with D possibly being TRBD1 or TRBD2 (5 bases each). CDR1 is SGHTA and CDR2 is FQGNSA in the germline V gene. Trimming pared 1 base from V and 9 bases from J, leaving 16 bases between. CDR3 length equals 15 residues. CDR3 region: CASSLEGTVPAEQFF. The CDR3 DNA reads TGTGCCAGCAGCTTAGAAGGGACGGTTCCGGCTGAGCAGTTCTTC.

This clonotype was detected ten times or more. V gene TRBV10-3 combines with J gene TRBJ2-1; TRBD2 might be the D (6 bases). Trimming stripped 0 bases from V and 7 bases from J, with 10 bases between. This CDR3 has 14 residues. Germline values: CDR1 ENHRY, CDR2 SYGVKD. CDR3 in DNA: TGTGCCATCAGTGAGTCGGGACTCGATAATGAGCAGTTCTTC. Amino acids: CAISESGLDNEQFF.

The chain has TRBV27 and TRBJ2-5; unclear D gene. This CDR3 is 12 amino acids long. V lost 0 bases and J 13 bases, leaving 12 bases between the germline ends. From germline, CDR1 is MNHEY and CDR2 SMNVEV (reference sequence). CDR3 loop: CASSLSSGLLYF. CDR3 DNA: TGTGCCAGCAGTTTATCGTCGGGCCTCCTGTACTTC.

This clonotype was found a few times. V and J are TRBV20-1 and TRBJ1-1; tentatively, D is TRBD1 (6 bases). This CDR3 has 14 amino acids. Per the germline V gene, CDR1 is DFQATT and CDR2 is SNEGSKA (reference sequence). V shed 4 bases and J shed 4 bases, with 16 bases lying between them. CDR3 DNA sequence: TGCAGTGCTAAGGGGGAAGGAGGGTCCACTGAAGCTTTCTTT. It encodes CSAKGEGGSTEAFF.

The V and J genes are TRBV21-1 and TRBJ2-4; the table's D call TRBD1 went unverified against the DNA. TRBV21-1 is marked as a pseudogene. The length of the CDR3 is 16 residues. The CDR3 DNA reads TGTGCCAGCAGCAAAGGGGGCAGGGAGCCCAAAAACATTCAGTACTTC. It specifies CASSKGGREPKNIQYF.

This clonotype was observed at least ten times. The chain recombines TRBV29-1 with TRBJ1-2, with TRBD1 as a possible D gene (5 bases). The V gene lost 5 bases and the J gene lost 0 bases, with 13 bases spanning the gap. Germline V gene lookup returns CDR1 SQVTM and CDR2 ANQGSEA. The CDR3 runs to 14 residues. Written as DNA, the CDR3 is TGCAGCGTTCCCGGGGGGGACTCTAACTATGGCTACACCTTC. Translated: CSVPGGDSNYGYTF.

The CDR3 sequence is CSARDLRAYEQYF. DNA for the CDR3: TGCAGTGCTAGAGATCTTAGGGCATACGAGCAGTACTTC. The rearrangement uses TRBV20-1 and TRBJ2-7; D gene ambiguous. There are 13 residues in the CDR3. The V gene lost 0 bases and the J gene lost 4 bases, with 10 bases spanning the gap. The germline CDR1 and CDR2 sequences are DFQATT and SNEGSKA (reference sequence).

The chain links TRBV5-5 to TRBJ1-2; D ambiguous. The germline V and J ends were trimmed by 1 base and 7 bases, with 11 bases remaining between them. This CDR3 is built from 13 residues. Per the germline V gene, CDR1 is SGHKS and CDR2 is YYEKEE (reference sequence). The CDR3 protein is CASSLKSSSGYTF. The CDR3 nucleotides are TGTGCCAGCAGCTTGAAGTCGTCGAGTGGCTACACCTTC.

This chain links TRBV9 with TRBJ2-5, with TRBD2 matching 8 bases. The CDR3 runs 16 residues. The germline gives CDR1 SGDLS, CDR2 YYNGEE. The V gene end was trimmed by 0 bases and the J gene end by 11 bases; junction bases not matched to a gene: 15. The CDR3 reads CASSVVAGGVLGEQYF. The CDR3 DNA reads as TGTGCCAGCAGCGTAGTGGCGGGGGGAGTCCTGGGAGAGCAGTACTTC. The variable domain in full, completed from reference TRBV9 and TRBJ2-5, reads DSGVTQTPKHLITATGQRVTLRCSPRSGDLSVYWYQQSLDQGLQFLIQYYNGEERAKGNILERFSAQQFPDLHSELNLSSLELGDSALYFCASSVVAGGVLGEQYFGPGTRLLVL.

The sample holds a few counts of this clonotype. V is TRBV20-1 and J is TRBJ1-1; perhaps TRBD1 as D (6 bases). V was cut by 3 bases and J by 1 base, with 18 bases left in between. The CDR3 length is 16 residues. Looked up from germline, CDR1 is DFQATT and CDR2 is SNEGSKA (reference sequence). The CDR3 DNA is TGCAGTGCTAGTAGGGGCGGGGGGCGATCGAACACTGAAGCTTTCTTT. This gives the protein CSASRGGGRSNTEAFF.